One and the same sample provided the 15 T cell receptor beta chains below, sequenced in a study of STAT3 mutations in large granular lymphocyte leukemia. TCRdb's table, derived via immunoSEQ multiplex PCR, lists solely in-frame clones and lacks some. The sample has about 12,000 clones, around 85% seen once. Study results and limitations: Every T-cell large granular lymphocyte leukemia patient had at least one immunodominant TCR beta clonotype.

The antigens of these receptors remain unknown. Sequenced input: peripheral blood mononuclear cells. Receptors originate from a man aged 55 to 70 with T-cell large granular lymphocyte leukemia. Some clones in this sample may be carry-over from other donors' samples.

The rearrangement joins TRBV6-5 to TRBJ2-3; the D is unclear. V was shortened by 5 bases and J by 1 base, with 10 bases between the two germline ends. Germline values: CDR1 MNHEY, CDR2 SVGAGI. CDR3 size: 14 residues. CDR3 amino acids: CASSRIRGTDTQYF. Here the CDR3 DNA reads TGTGCCAGCAGTCGGATCCGGGGCACAGATACGCAGTATTTT.

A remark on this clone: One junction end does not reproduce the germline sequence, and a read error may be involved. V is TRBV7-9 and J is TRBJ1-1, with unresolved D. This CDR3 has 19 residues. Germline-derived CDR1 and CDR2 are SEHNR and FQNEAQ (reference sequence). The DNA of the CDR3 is TGTGCCAGCAACTTAGGCCATCTGACGGGGAATCGGATCAAAACTGAAGCTTTCTTT. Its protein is CASNLGHLTGNRIKTEAFF.

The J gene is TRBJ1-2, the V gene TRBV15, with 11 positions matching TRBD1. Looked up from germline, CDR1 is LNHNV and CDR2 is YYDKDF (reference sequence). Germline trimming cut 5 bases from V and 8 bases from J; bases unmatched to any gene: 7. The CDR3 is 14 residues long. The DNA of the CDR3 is TGTGCCACCAGCCCCCGGACAGGGGGCTACGGCTACACCTTC. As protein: CATSPRTGGYGYTF.

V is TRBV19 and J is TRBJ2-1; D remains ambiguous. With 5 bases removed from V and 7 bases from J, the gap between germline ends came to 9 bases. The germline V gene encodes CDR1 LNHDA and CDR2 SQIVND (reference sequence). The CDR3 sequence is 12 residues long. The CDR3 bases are TGTGCCAGTAGTCCCACAGATAATGAGCAGTTCTTC. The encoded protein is CASSPTDNEQFF.

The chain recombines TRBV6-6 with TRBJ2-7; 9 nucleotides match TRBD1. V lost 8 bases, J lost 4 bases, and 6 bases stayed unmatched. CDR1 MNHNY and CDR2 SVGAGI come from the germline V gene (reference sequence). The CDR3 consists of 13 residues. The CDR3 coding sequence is TGTGCCAGCGACTTGACAGGGGGTTACGAGCAGTACTTC. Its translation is CASDLTGGYEQYF.

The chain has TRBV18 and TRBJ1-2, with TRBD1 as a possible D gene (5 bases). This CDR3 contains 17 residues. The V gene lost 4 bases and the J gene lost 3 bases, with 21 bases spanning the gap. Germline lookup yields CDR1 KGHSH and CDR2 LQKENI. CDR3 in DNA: TGTGCCAGCTCACTGCTGCCTAGCAGGGAGAACTACTATGGCTACACCTTC. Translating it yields CASSLLPSRENYYGYTF.

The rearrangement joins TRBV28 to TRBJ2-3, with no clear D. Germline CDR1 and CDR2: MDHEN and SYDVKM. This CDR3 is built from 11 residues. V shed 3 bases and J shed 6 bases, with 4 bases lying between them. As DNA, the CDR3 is TGTGCCAGCAGTTTTGTGGATACGCAGTATTTT. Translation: CASSFVDTQYF.

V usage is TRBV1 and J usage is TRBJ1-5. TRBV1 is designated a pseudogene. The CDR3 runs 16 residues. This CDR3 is CTSSPTREVSNQPQHF. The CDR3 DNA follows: TGCACCAGCAGCCCCACCCGGGAGGTTAGCAATCAGCCCCAGCATTTT.

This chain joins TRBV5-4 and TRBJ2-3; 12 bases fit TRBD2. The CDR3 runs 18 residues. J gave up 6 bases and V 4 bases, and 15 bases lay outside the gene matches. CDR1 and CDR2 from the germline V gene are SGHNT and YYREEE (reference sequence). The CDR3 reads CASSPGGLAGGPGDTQYF. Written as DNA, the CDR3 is TGTGCCAGCAGCCCTGGAGGGCTAGCGGGAGGGCCCGGGGATACGCAGTATTTT.

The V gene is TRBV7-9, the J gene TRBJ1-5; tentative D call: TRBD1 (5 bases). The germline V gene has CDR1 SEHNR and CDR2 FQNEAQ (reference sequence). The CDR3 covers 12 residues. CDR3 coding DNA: TGTGCAAGCTGTAGGGGTAATCAGCCCCAGCATTTT. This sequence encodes CASCRGNQPQHF.

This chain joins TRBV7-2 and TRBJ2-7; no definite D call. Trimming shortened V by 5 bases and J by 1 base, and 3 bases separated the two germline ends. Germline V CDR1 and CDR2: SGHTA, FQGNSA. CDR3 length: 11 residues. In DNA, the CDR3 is TGTGCCAGCAGCCTTTCCTACGAGCAGTACTTC. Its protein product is CASSLSYEQYF.

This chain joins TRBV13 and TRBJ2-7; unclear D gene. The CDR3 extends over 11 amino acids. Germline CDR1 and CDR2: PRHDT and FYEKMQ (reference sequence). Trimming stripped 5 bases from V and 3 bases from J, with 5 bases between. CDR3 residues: CASSRLYEQYF. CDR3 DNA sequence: TGTGCCAGCAGCCGCCTCTACGAGCAGTACTTC.

CDR3 bases: TGTGCCAGCTCACCACGGGGACAAGAGACCCAGTACTTC. Encoded protein: CASSPRGQETQYF. The chain combines TRBV18 with TRBJ2-5; D not certain. This CDR3 has 13 residues. V lost 1 base and J lost 2, with 5 bases in between. Germline V gene sequence: CDR1 KGHSH, CDR2 LQKENI.

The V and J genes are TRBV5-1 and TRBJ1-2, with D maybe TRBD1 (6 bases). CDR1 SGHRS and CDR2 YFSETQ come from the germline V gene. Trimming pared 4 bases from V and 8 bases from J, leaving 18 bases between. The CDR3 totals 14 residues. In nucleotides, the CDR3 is TGCGCCAGCAGCCCGGACAGAGGGAGCATGGGCTACACCTTC. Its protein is CASSPDRGSMGYTF.

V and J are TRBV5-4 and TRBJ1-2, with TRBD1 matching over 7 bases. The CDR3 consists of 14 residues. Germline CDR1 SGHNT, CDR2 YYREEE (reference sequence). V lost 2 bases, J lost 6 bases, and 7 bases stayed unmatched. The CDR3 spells CASSFYGTDDGYTF. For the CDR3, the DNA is TGTGCCAGCAGCTTCTATGGGACAGACGATGGCTACACCTTC.